These 2 T cell receptor beta chains share one sample of origin, sequenced in a study of tumor-infiltrating lymphocytes in primary liver carcinoma (dated by TCRdb to the late 2010s). Without any cell sorting, total RNA and DNA were extracted together from approximately 20-30 mg of bulk tissue using the AllPrep DNA/RNA mini kit. The sequencing machine was an Illumina HiSeq 2500. Starting from 500 to 600 ng total RNA, TCRbeta-specific cDNA was produced by reverse transcription with a constant-region primer and ProtoScript II reverse transcriptase. The TCRbeta libraries were prepared through three rounds of nested multiplex PCR following a slightly modified ARM-PCR procedure. Multiplex TRBV1-TRBV30 forward primers and a Cbeta reverse primer were used in the first two PCR rounds, each of which was run for around 9 cycles. TCRdb redid the processing of the public reads, applying fastp at Q25 and MiXCR, and retained in-frame beta chains. Each entry merges the rows of one CDR3 protein and shows their most common DNA and genes. The sample table contains about 21,000 distinct CDR3 sequences; only one count was recorded for approximately 70% of them. The top ten constitute around 40% of the sample.

Sample: liver tumor tissue from sampling region 1. According to the study, the label for this sample's cell subset or site signals: tumor region T1, superior pole. The receptors derive from a middle-aged man with primary liver carcinoma and hepatitis B virus infection.

As regards this clonotype: Germline is not matched at one junction end, which may reflect a read error. The chain couples TRBV5-1 to TRBJ1-2; 7 bases fit TRBD1. This CDR3 is built from 13 residues. The V gene's germline CDR1 is SGHRS and CDR2 YFSETQ. DNA for the CDR3: TGCGCCAGCAGGTCGGACAGGAACTATGGTTACACCTTC. Residues: CASRSDRNYGYTF. Complete variable domain (other parts from reference TRBV5-1 and TRBJ1-2): KAGVTQTPRYLIKTRGQQVTLSCSPISGHRSVSWYQQTPGQGLQFLFEYFSETQRNKGNFPGRFSGRQFSNSRSEMNVSTLELGDSALYLCASRSDRNYGYTFGSGTRLTVV.

To note about this clonotype: At one end, the junction sequence differs from germline, possibly due to a read error. The V call is TRBV4-3, the J call TRBJ2-7; tentatively, D is TRBD2 (6 bases). The CDR3 spans 15 residues. Germline V gene sequence: CDR1 LGHNA, CDR2 YSLEER. The CDR3 DNA follows: TGCGCCAACAGCCAAGATCGGGAGACTACCGACGAGCAGTACTTC. Translation gives CANSQDRETTDEQYF.